This T cell receptor beta chain was found in a study of spatial heterogeneity in lung cancer. Study-level background: Detection of beta-chain sequences consistently exceeded that of alpha-chain sequences.

The germline gives CDR1 LGHDT, CDR2 YNNKEL (reference sequence). V shed 0 bases, J shed 4 bases, and the junction held 6 bases outside the gene matches. The CDR3 loop spans 16 amino acids. Findings and caveats of the study: Ubiquitous, expanded tumor-derived TCRs were more frequently observed in blood at resection than at follow-up.

Time point defined: sample taken at primary tumor resection. Whole RNA came from tumor, nontumor lung or frozen PBMC and was sequenced without being sorted. Donation came from approximately 69 patients with untreated early-stage non-small cell lung cancer. Every cDNA TCR molecule received its own unique molecular identifier. TCRdb fed the 5' RACE reads into MiXCR, producing one record per CDR3 protein. The sample shows approximately 40,000 distinct CDR3 sequences, 6.5% to 8.5% of them seen only once. This clonotype was picked up many times. What it recognizes is unknown. Source: PBMCs, taken at surgery. The receptor was isolated from a female donor with early-stage non-small cell lung cancer. V is TRBV3-1 and J is TRBJ1-5; 7 nucleotides agree with TRBD1. The CDR3: CASSQEWRGLNQPQHF. The CDR3, as DNA: TGTGCCAGCAGCCAAGAGTGGAGGGGGCTTAATCAGCCCCAGCATTTT.